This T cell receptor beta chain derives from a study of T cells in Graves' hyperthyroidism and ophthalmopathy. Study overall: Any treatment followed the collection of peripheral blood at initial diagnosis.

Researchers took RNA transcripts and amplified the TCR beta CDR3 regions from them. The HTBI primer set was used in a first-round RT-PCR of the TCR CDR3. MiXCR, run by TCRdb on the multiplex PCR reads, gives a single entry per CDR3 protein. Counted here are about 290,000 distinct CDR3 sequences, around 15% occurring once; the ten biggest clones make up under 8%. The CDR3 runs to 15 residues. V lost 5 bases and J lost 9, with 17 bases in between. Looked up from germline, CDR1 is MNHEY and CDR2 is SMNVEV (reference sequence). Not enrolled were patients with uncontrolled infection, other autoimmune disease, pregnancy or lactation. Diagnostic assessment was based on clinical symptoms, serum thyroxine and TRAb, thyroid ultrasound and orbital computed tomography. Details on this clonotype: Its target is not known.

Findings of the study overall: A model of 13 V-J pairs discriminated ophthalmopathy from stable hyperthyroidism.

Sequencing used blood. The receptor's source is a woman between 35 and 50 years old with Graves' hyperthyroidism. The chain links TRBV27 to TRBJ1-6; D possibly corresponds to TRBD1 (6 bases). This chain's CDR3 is CASSPRTVLGSPLHF. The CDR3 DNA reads TGTGCCAGCAGTCCTCGGACAGTATTGGGTTCACCCCTCCACTTT.